The 14 T cell receptor beta chains given below trace back to one sample, sequenced in a study of T cells in localized non-small cell lung cancer. Repertoires were generated with immunoSEQ multiplex PCR, while TCRdb's copy carries only in-frame clones and drops some. Of 20,000 to 30,000 clones in the sample, roughly 84% were seen once. Sequencing used PBMCs, obtained before any cancer treatment. Source of these receptors: a man aged 35 to 70 with stage II lung adenocarcinoma.

V gene TRBV10-3 combines with J gene TRBJ2-2; D perhaps matches TRBD1 (5 bases). V lost 2 bases and J lost 9, with 13 bases in between. The CDR3 sequence is 14 residues long. The germline V gene has CDR1 ENHRY and CDR2 SYGVKD. The CDR3 DNA sequence: TGTGCCATCAGTGAGCCGGACATTTCCAGGGAGCTGTTTTTT. Amino acid sequence: CAISEPDISRELFF.

V and J are TRBV19 and TRBJ2-3, with D possibly TRBD2 on 6 matching bases. V lost 7 bases and J 0 bases, leaving 11 bases between the germline ends. The CDR3 totals 14 residues. Germline values: CDR1 LNHDA, CDR2 SQIVND (reference sequence). CDR3 bases: TGTGCCAGTACCCCCCGGGGGAGCACAGATACGCAGTATTTT. Its translation: CASTPRGSTDTQYF.

The chain joins TRBV19 to TRBJ2-2, with D possibly being TRBD1 (6 bases). Trimming shortened V by 5 bases and J by 1 base, and 8 bases separated the two germline ends. The CDR3 spans 14 residues. Germline-derived CDR1 and CDR2 are LNHDA and SQIVND (reference sequence). CDR3 loop: CASSQDRNTGELFF. The CDR3 DNA follows: TGTGCCAGTAGTCAGGACAGGAACACCGGGGAGCTGTTTTTT.

The V and J genes are TRBV14 and TRBJ1-3; TRBD1 aligns across 9 bases. The V and J ends lost 6 bases and 8 bases, in that order; junction bases with no gene match: 5. The CDR3 is 13 amino acids. The germline CDR1 and CDR2 sequences are SGHDN and FVKESK. CDR3 protein: CASSPDRGYTIYF. The CDR3 DNA reads TGTGCCAGCAGTCCGGACAGGGGTTACACCATATATTTT.

With regard to this clone: At one end, the junction sequence differs from germline, possibly due to a read error. This chain uses TRBV7-7 with TRBJ1-3; the D is unclear. CDR3 size: 14 residues. CDR1 and CDR2 from the germline V gene are SSHAT and FNYEAQ (reference sequence). For the CDR3, the DNA is TGTGCTAGCAGCTTAGGAACCCCGGGAAACACCATATATTTT. Translation: CASSLGTPGNTIYF.

J is TRBJ1-3 and V is TRBV29-1; a possible D gene is TRBD1 (6 bases). The germline V and J ends were trimmed by 0 bases and 0 bases, with 12 bases remaining between them. The CDR3 loop spans 16 amino acids. Germline V gives CDR1 SQVTM, CDR2 ANQGSEA. The CDR3 spells CSVEEGGRSSGNTIYF. The DNA for the CDR3 is TGCAGCGTTGAAGAGGGGGGCAGGAGCTCTGGAAACACCATATATTTT.

The chain recombines TRBV9 with TRBJ2-3; D unclear. The ends were cut back, 0 bases at V and 0 bases at J, with 8 bases in the middle. This CDR3 is built from 15 residues. Germline assignment: CDR1 SGDLS and CDR2 YYNGEE. The CDR3 DNA sequence: TGTGCCAGCAGCGTAGGCGTAGTCAGCACAGATACGCAGTATTTT. Translating gives CASSVGVVSTDTQYF.

The chain links TRBV10-3 to TRBJ2-1; 8 bases align to TRBD2. The V gene end was trimmed by 10 bases and the J gene end by 4 bases; junction bases not matched to a gene: 9. The CDR3 has 14 residues. Germline V CDR1 and CDR2: ENHRY, SYGVKD. The CDR3 loop reads CATVFSGIYNEQFF. The CDR3 DNA reads as TGTGCCACCGTATTTAGCGGGATTTACAATGAGCAGTTCTTC.

J is TRBJ1-1 and V is TRBV4-3, with D possibly TRBD1 on 5 matching bases. This CDR3 is 14 amino acids long. V shed 0 bases and J shed 5 bases, with 10 bases lying between them. Germline values: CDR1 LGHNA, CDR2 YSLEER. The CDR3 DNA sequence: TGCGCCAGCAGCCAAGAATACGAGGGGACTGAAGCTTTCTTT. This codes for CASSQEYEGTEAFF.

J is TRBJ2-7 and V is TRBV6-5; tentative D call: TRBD2 (7 bases). Trimming shortened V by 0 bases and J by 6 bases, and 15 bases separated the two germline ends. The CDR3 covers 15 residues. CDR1 is MNHEY and CDR2 is SVGAGI in the germline V gene. DNA for the CDR3: TGTGCCAGCAGTTACTCTAGGGGGAGGGCCGTCGAGCAGTACTTC. This sequence encodes CASSYSRGRAVEQYF.

With respect to this clone: One base away lies a much larger clone, so this may be a sequencing read error. This chain links TRBV27 with TRBJ1-2, with 7 nucleotides matching TRBD1. CDR1 and CDR2 (germline): MNHEY, SMNVEV (reference sequence). The CDR3 has 13 residues. Trimming cost V 6 bases and J 9 bases; bases outside gene matches: 10. CDR3 coding DNA: TGTGCCAGCAGCACCGGGACAGTGTTTAGCTACACCTTC. Protein sequence: CASSTGTVFSYTF.

The chain joins TRBV11-3 to TRBJ1-3, with TRBD1 identical over 9 bases. V gave up 6 bases and J gave up 8 bases; unmatched junction bases: 14. Germline CDR1 and CDR2: SGHNT and YENEEA. The length of the CDR3 is 16 residues. The CDR3 sequence is CASSYSPGQGRDTIYF. The CDR3 DNA reads as TGTGCCAGCAGTTACAGTCCGGGACAGGGAAGGGACACCATATATTTT.

This clone has just one count. Other DNA sequences of this sample code for an identical CDR3. The V gene is TRBV6-4, the J gene TRBJ2-2; 7 bases are a match to TRBD2. The V gene end was trimmed by 6 bases and the J gene end by 3 bases; junction bases not matched to a gene: 1. Per germline, CDR1 MRHNA and CDR2 SNTAGT. The length of the CDR3 is 13 residues. The CDR3 sequence is CASSAGDTGELFF. In DNA form, the CDR3 reads TGTGCCAGCAGCGCGGGAGACACCGGGGAGCTGTTTTTT.

The V gene is TRBV7-2, the J gene TRBJ2-5, with D perhaps being TRBD1 or TRBD2 (5 bases each). CDR1 and CDR2 (germline): SGHTA, FQGNSA. This CDR3 region has 13 residues. Trimming took off 1 base at V and 5 bases at J, with 8 bases between the two ends. The CDR3 coding sequence is TGTGCCAGCAGCTTAGTCGGGGCGGAGACCCAGTACTTC. It translates to CASSLVGAETQYF.